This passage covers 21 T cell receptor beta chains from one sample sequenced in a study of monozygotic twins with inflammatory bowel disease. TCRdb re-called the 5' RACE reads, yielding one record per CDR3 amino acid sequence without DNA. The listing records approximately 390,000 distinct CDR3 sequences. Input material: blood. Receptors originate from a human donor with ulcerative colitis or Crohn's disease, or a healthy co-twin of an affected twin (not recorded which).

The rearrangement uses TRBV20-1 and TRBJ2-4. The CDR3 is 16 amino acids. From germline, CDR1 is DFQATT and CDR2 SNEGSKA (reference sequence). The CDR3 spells CSARDRTELAKNIQYF.

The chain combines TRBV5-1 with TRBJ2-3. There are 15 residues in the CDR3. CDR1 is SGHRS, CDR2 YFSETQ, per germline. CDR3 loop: CASSLGASSTDTQYF.

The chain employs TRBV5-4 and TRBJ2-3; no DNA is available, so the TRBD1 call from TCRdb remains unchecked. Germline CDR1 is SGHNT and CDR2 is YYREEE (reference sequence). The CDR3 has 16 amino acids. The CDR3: CASSPRDRERTDTQYF. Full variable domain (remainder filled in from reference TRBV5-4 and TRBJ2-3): ETGVTQSPTHLIKTRGQQVTLRCSSQSGHNTVSWYQQALGQGPQFIFQYYREEENGRGNFPPRFSGLQFPNYSSELNVNALELDDSALYLCASSPRDRERTDTQYFGPGTRLTVL.

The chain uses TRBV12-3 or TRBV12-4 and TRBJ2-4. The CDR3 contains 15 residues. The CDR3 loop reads CATQSSVVAKNIQYF.

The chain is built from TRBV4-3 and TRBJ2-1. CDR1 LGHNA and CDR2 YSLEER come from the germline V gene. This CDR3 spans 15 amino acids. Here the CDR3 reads CASSQDRGYYNEQFF.

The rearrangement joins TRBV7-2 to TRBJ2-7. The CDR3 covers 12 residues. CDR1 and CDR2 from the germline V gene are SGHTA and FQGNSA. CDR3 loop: CASTSNTYEQYF.

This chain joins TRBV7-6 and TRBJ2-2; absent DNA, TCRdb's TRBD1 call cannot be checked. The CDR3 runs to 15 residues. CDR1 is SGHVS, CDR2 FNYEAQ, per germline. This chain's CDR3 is CASSRQGGDTGELFF.

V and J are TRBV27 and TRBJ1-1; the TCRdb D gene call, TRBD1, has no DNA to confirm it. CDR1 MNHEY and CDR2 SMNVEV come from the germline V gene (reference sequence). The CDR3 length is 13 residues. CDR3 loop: CASSWGQRTEAFF.

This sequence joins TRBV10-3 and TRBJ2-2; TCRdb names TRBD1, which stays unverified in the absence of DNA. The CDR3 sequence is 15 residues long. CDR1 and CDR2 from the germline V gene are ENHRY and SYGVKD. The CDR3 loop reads CAIRDRQGAPGELFF.

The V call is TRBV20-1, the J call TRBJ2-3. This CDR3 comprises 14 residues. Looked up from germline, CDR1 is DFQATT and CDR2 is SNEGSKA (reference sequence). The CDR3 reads CSAREARTTDTQYF.

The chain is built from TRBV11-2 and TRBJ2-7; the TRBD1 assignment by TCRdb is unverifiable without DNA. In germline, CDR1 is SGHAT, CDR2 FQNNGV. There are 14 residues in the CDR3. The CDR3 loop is CASSLRTGDNEQYF.

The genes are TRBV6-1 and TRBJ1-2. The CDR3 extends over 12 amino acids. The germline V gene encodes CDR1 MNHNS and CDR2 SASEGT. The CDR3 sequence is CASREDNYGYTF.

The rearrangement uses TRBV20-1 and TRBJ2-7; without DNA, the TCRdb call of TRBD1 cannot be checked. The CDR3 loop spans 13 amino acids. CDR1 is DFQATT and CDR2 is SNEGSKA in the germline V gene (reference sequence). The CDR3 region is CSADGGTSYEQYF.

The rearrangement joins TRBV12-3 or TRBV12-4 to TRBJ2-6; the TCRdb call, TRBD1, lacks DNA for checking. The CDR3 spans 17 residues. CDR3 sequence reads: CASSLTDSYSGANVLTF.

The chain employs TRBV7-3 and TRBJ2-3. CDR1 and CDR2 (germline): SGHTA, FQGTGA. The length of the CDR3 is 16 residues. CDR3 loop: CASSPSISRRTDTQYF.

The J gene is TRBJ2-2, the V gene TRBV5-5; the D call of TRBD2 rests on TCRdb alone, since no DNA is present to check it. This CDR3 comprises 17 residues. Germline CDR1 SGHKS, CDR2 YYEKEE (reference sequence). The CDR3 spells CASSLRTSGFNTGELFF.

CDR3 protein: CASSFGSGANVLTF. The V call is TRBV5-1, the J call TRBJ2-6. Germline CDR1 reads SGHRS; CDR2 reads YFSETQ. CDR3 size: 14 residues.

CDR3: CASSHRTGGKAGANVLTF. This sequence joins TRBV28 and TRBJ2-6; the TCRdb call, TRBD1, lacks DNA for checking. The CDR3 has 18 amino acids. Germline CDR1 MDHEN, CDR2 SYDVKM. The full variable domain, its missing parts supplied by reference TRBV28 and TRBJ2-6, is DVKVTQSSRYLVKRTGEKVFLECVQDMDHENMFWYRQDPGLGLRLIYFSYDVKMKEKGDIPEGYSVSREKKERFSLILESASTNQTSMYLCASSHRTGGKAGANVLTFGAGSRLTVL.

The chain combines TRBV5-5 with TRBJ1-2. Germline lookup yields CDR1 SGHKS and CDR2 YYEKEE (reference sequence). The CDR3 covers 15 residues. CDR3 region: CASSLAEVTNNGYTF.

The CDR3 spells CASSSRLAGLETQYF. The chain couples TRBV7-7 to TRBJ2-5; TCRdb returns TRBD2, unconfirmable since there is no DNA. The V gene's germline CDR1 is SSHAT and CDR2 FNYEAQ (reference sequence). This CDR3 is 15 amino acids long.

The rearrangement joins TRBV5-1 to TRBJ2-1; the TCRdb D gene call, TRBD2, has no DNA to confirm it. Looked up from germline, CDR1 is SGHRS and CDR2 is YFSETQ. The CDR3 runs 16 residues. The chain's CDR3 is CASSGVTSGGSNEQFF. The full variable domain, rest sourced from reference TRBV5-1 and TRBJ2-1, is KAGVTQTPRYLIKTRGQQVTLSCSPISGHRSVSWYQQTPGQGLQFLFEYFSETQRNKGNFPGRFSGRQFSNSRSEMNVSTLELGDSALYLCASSGVTSGGSNEQFFGPGTRLTVL.